This TCR beta chain was recovered during a study of shared T cell receptors in the human thymus. Germline V lookup: CDR1 SGHNT, CDR2 YYREEE (reference sequence). This CDR3 is 13 amino acids long. V gave up 3 bases and J gave up 2 bases, with 8 bases separating them. Method: immunoSEQ multiplex PCR; TCRdb's copy keeps in-frame clones and lacks some. The sample consists of some 760,000 clones, 70% to 90% of them appearing once. This same sample was also taken into another study, of human thymus T cells. Per that paper: The people who donated were healthy Finnish babies having corrective surgery for congenital heart defects. Apparent skewing of V and J gene usage characterized both thymic and blood repertoires. Unrelated individuals had highly overlapping thymic repertoires, as reported in related research.

The clonotype comes from a girl under three years old with a congenital heart defect. Specimen: thymocytes. The chain links TRBV5-4 to TRBJ1-2; weak D call: TRBD1 (6 bases). The DNA for the CDR3 is TGTGCCAGCAGCTCAGGGGTAAACTATGGCTACACCTTC. This gives the protein CASSSGVNYGYTF.